Following are 32 T cell receptor beta chains from one sample sequenced in a study of vaccination and CD4 T cells after COVID-19. The antigens of these receptors remain unknown. Sequenced with the Oncomine TCR Beta short-read assay was DNA taken from cultured CD4+ T cells. TCRdb re-analysed the PCR reads in MiXCR, keeping a single row per CDR3 protein. The profile shows around 26,000 distinct CDR3 sequences, roughly 50% of them singletons. Treatment: approximately 10-day PBMC culture with coronavirus spike peptide pools or control peptides (ViraFEST assay). The material was CD4+ T cells from blood, cultured in vitro, obtained before SARS-CoV-2 vaccination. These receptors all come from a human donor who received a COVID-19 vaccine.

The chain has TRBV6-1 and TRBJ1-1; 8 nucleotides agree with TRBD1. The CDR3 runs to 14 residues. Looked up from germline, CDR1 is MNHNS and CDR2 is SASEGT. The V gene end was trimmed by 6 bases and the J gene end by 5 bases; junction bases not matched to a gene: 8. The CDR3 spells CASRDRVRETEAFF. The DNA of the CDR3 is TGTGCCAGCAGGGACAGGGTACGAGAGACTGAAGCTTTCTTT.

The sample holds a few counts of this clonotype. The chain combines TRBV5-8 with TRBJ2-2, with 12 bases that match TRBD2. Germline CDR1 reads SGHTS; CDR2 reads YDEGEE. CDR3 size: 15 residues. With V trimmed by 4 bases and J by 4 bases, 2 bases remained unmatched. CDR3 in amino acids: CASSLGLAGTGELFF. The CDR3 coding sequence is TGTGCCAGCAGCCTGGGACTAGCGGGCACCGGGGAGCTGTTTTTT.

The V and J genes are TRBV19 and TRBJ2-6; 7 nucleotides agree with TRBD2. From germline, CDR1 is LNHDA and CDR2 SQIVND (reference sequence). This CDR3 has 16 amino acids. Losses at the gene ends were 1 base for V and 4 bases for J; bases not matched to a gene: 4. CDR3 in amino acids: CASSIGGGSGANVLTF. CDR3 sequence (DNA): TGTGCCAGTAGTATAGGGGGGGGTTCCGGGGCCAACGTCCTGACTTTC.

This clonotype was picked up a small number of times. The chain links TRBV6-1 to TRBJ1-6; D possibly corresponds to TRBD1 (6 bases). This CDR3 region has 12 residues. Looked up from germline, CDR1 is MNHNS and CDR2 is SASEGT. The V end lost 6 bases, the J end lost 6 bases, and 6 bases lay between the germline ends. The CDR3: CASSRGNSPLHF. The CDR3 bases are TGTGCCAGCAGCAGGGGTAATTCACCCCTCCACTTT.

The chain combines TRBV9 with TRBJ1-1, with D uncertain. V was trimmed by 4 bases and J by 5 bases, leaving 15 bases between them. The CDR3 has 14 residues. CDR1 and CDR2 from the germline V gene are SGDLS and YYNGEE. The CDR3 DNA reads TGTGCCAGCAGCCCGGGTTGGTCTAGGACTGAAGCTTTCTTT. This sequence encodes CASSPGWSRTEAFF.

The sample holds a few counts of this clonotype. CDR3 coding DNA: TGTGCCAGCAGCCAAGCAAGGGGCACCTATAATTCACCCCTCCACTTT. This encodes CASSQARGTYNSPLHF. V and J are TRBV3-1 and TRBJ1-6; possible D gene TRBD1, 5 bases. Germline V lookup: CDR1 LGHDT, CDR2 YNNKEL (reference sequence). Trimming pared 1 base from V and 2 bases from J, leaving 9 bases between. The CDR3 consists of 16 residues.

Only a few counts were recorded for this clonotype. The rearrangement joins TRBV2 to TRBJ1-5; D not certain. The CDR3 is 14 amino acids. The germline V and J ends were trimmed by 3 bases and 4 bases, with 10 bases remaining between them. CDR1 and CDR2 (germline): SNHLY, FYNNEI. The DNA of the CDR3 is TGTGCCAGCAGTGAGCTCCGGAGAAATCAGCCCCAGCATTTT. Residues: CASSELRRNQPQHF. Based on the CDR3 plus reference TRBV2 and TRBJ1-5, the full variable domain is EPEVTQTPSHQVTQMGQEVILRCVPISNHLYFYWYRQILGQKVEFLVSFYNNEISEKSEIFDDQFSVERPDGSNFTLKIRSTKLEDSAMYFCASSELRRNQPQHFGDGTRLSIL.

V is TRBV7-8 and J is TRBJ2-5; 9 bases line up with TRBD1. CDR3 size: 16 residues. V was clipped by 6 bases and J by 5 bases; unmatched bases: 13. Germline CDR1 is SGHVS and CDR2 is FQNEAQ. The CDR3, as DNA: TGTGCCAGCAGATTTACAGGACAGGGGAAAAAGGAGACCCAGTACTTC. Residues: CASRFTGQGKKETQYF.

This sequence joins TRBV6-1 and TRBJ2-1; D unclear. CDR3 length: 11 amino acids. V lost 4 bases and J lost 10, with 8 bases in between. Germline V gene lookup returns CDR1 MNHNS and CDR2 SASEGT. The CDR3 loop reads CASSVLQEQFF. DNA of the CDR3: TGTGCCAGCAGTGTGCTTCAAGAGCAGTTCTTC.

There are a few counts of this clonotype. The rearrangement uses TRBV12-3 or TRBV12-4 and TRBJ1-5; no clear D gene. V shed 1 base and J shed 5 bases, with 18 bases lying between them. The CDR3 consists of 17 residues. In DNA form, the CDR3 reads TGTGCCAGCAGTTTAGGTGTTGGGGAGTGGACCCATCAGCCCCAGCATTTT. Residues: CASSLGVGEWTHQPQHF.

The rearrangement links TRBV12-3 or TRBV12-4 to TRBJ2-7; no clear D. V shed 3 bases and J shed 2 bases, with 11 bases lying between them. CDR3 length equals 14 residues. The CDR3 region has the DNA TGTGCCAGCAGTTTTGATATGGTCCCCTACGAGCAGTACTTC. Translation gives CASSFDMVPYEQYF.

The rearrangement joins TRBV12-3 or TRBV12-4 to TRBJ2-7; 11 nucleotides align to TRBD1. CDR3 size: 15 residues. V lost 6 bases, J lost 2 bases, and 6 bases stayed unmatched. The DNA for the CDR3 is TGTGCCAGCAGCCATGGGACAGGGGGGCCCTACGAGCAGTACTTC. Translated: CASSHGTGGPYEQYF.

The chain recombines TRBV7-9 with TRBJ1-1; maybe TRBD1 (5 bases). The CDR3 has 17 residues. With 2 bases removed from V and 2 bases from J, the gap between germline ends came to 18 bases. Germline loops: CDR1 SEHNR, CDR2 FQNEAQ (reference sequence). CDR3 DNA sequence: TGTGCCAGCAGCTTATCGTCTGTATGGGGGTTTAACACTGAAGCTTTCTTT. It yields the protein CASSLSSVWGFNTEAFF.

The chain recombines TRBV6-1 with TRBJ1-1; a possible D gene is TRBD1 (6 bases). V was pared by 7 bases and J by 0 bases, with 12 bases between. CDR1 is MNHNS and CDR2 is SASEGT in the germline V gene. This CDR3 has 14 residues. The CDR3 nucleotides are TGTGCCAGCATTACAGGGAAGTTGAACACTGAAGCTTTCTTT. Translating it yields CASITGKLNTEAFF.

The chain links TRBV20-1 to TRBJ2-5, with TRBD1 identical over 9 bases. Germline-derived CDR1 and CDR2 are DFQATT and SNEGSKA (reference sequence). CDR3 length: 15 residues. V shed 0 bases and J 1 base; nucleotides not matched to a gene: 3. The CDR3 DNA sequence: TGCAGTGCTAGAGATTGGGACAGGGTCCAAGAGACCCAGTACTTC. Translation gives CSARDWDRVQETQYF.

A note on this clonotype: The DNA is omitted, as the CDR3 cannot be located on it reliably, and the CDR3 follows TCRdb's listing. V usage is TRBV29-1 and J usage is TRBJ2-2; the D call TRBD1 from the table was never checked on the DNA. The V gene's germline CDR1 is SQVTM and CDR2 ANQGSEA. The CDR3 sequence runs 15 residues, both termini included. The CDR3 loop is CSVEEFGAGTGELFF.

The chain carries TRBV12-3 or TRBV12-4 and TRBJ1-1, with 7 positions matching TRBD1. The CDR3 is 15 amino acids. J lost 5 bases, V lost 6 bases, and 12 bases had no gene match. The CDR3 sequence: CASSPPGQWRTEAFF. The CDR3 DNA reads TGTGCCAGCAGCCCCCCGGGACAGTGGAGGACTGAAGCTTTCTTT.

The chain joins TRBV6-1 to TRBJ1-2; a weak D match, TRBD1 (6 bases). Looked up from germline, CDR1 is MNHNS and CDR2 is SASEGT. With 7 bases removed from V and 4 bases from J, the gap between germline ends came to 19 bases. This CDR3 region has 15 residues. The CDR3: CASIESGQSVYGYTF. Written as DNA, the CDR3 is TGTGCCAGCATCGAATCAGGACAGAGCGTCTATGGCTACACCTTC.

This clonotype occurred a few times. The CDR3 loop is CSASQRGYQETQYF. The CDR3 DNA is TGCAGTGCTAGTCAAAGGGGGTACCAAGAGACCCAGTACTTC. The V call is TRBV20-1, the J call TRBJ2-5; possible D gene TRBD1, 6 bases. Trimming pared 3 bases from V and 0 bases from J, leaving 11 bases between. Germline CDR1 and CDR2: DFQATT and SNEGSKA (reference sequence). The CDR3 runs to 14 residues.

The chain has TRBV5-1 and TRBJ1-6; D gene ambiguous. The V and J ends lost 0 bases and 7 bases respectively, with 14 bases between them. Per germline, CDR1 SGHRS and CDR2 YFSETQ. The CDR3 spans 16 residues. CDR3 residues: CASSLDRWTQNSPLHF. The CDR3 region has the DNA TGCGCCAGCAGCTTGGACCGCTGGACCCAAAATTCACCCCTCCACTTT.

This chain connects TRBV6-5 to TRBJ1-6; 8 bases map to TRBD1. Germline V CDR1 and CDR2: MNHEY, SVGAGI. The CDR3 has 15 residues. J lost 8 bases, V lost 2 bases, and 5 bases had no gene match. CDR3 protein: CASSYRGQGDSPLHF. In DNA, the CDR3 is TGTGCCAGCAGTTACAGAGGACAGGGAGATTCACCCCTCCACTTT.

This clonotype has more than one count but fewer than ten. CDR3 DNA: TGTGCCAGCAGCCAAGATCCCCTTACTAGCGGGGGGGCGTATGGAGATACGCAGTATTTT. This codes for CASSQDPLTSGGAYGDTQYF. This rearrangement joins TRBV4-2 to TRBJ2-3, with 13 positions matching TRBD2. This CDR3 is 20 amino acids long. V trimming: 0 bases; J trimming: 5 bases; junction bases outside the gene matches: 14. CDR1 is LGHNA and CDR2 is YNFKEQ in the germline V gene.

The V gene is TRBV15, the J gene TRBJ2-3; no firm D call. Germline V CDR1 and CDR2: LNHNV, YYDKDF (reference sequence). The V end lost 2 bases, the J end lost 5 bases, and 5 bases lay between the germline ends. This CDR3 is 12 amino acids long. The CDR3 protein is CATSRKGDTQYF. The CDR3 DNA sequence: TGTGCCACCAGCAGAAAAGGAGATACGCAGTATTTT. Drawing the rest from reference TRBV15 and TRBJ2-3, the complete variable domain is DAMVIQNPRYQVTQFGKPVTLSCSQTLNHNVMYWYQQKSSQAPKLLFHYYDKDFNNEADTPDNFQSRRPNTSFCFLDIRSPGLGDTAMYLCATSRKGDTQYFGPGTRLTVL.

The CDR3 loop reads CASSSLPRTQYF. CDR3 in DNA: TGTGCCAGCAGCTCTCTTCCACGGACCCAGTACTTC. This chain uses TRBV11-3 with TRBJ2-5, with D unclear. V was clipped by 4 bases and J by 7 bases, with 10 bases between them. The CDR3 has 12 amino acids. Germline values: CDR1 SGHNT, CDR2 YENEEA.

The chain links TRBV7-9 to TRBJ2-7; the D call may be TRBD1 or TRBD2 (5 bases each). This CDR3 comprises 15 residues. Germline CDR1 reads SEHNR; CDR2 reads FQNEAQ (reference sequence). Trimming removed 2 bases at V and 8 bases at J, with 19 bases between. CDR3 residues: CASSLSGTEGVKQYF. The CDR3 DNA reads TGTGCCAGCAGCTTATCCGGGACGGAAGGGGTCAAGCAGTACTTC.

This clonotype was detected a few times. The chain joins TRBV20-1 to TRBJ1-2; TRBD1 is a possible D gene (6 bases). V dropped 6 bases and J dropped 4 bases, with 18 bases sitting between them. The CDR3 covers 14 residues. The germline V gene has CDR1 DFQATT and CDR2 SNEGSKA (reference sequence). The CDR3 DNA follows: TGCAGTGCGTCATCTGGGGGGGCAAGCTATGGCTACACCTTC. This codes for CSASSGGASYGYTF.

The chain combines TRBV7-3 with TRBJ2-6, with D uncertain. V was pared by 4 bases and J by 3 bases, with 13 bases between. This CDR3 region has 16 residues. From germline, CDR1 is SGHTA and CDR2 FQGTGA. CDR3 bases: TGTGCCAGCAGCTCCCGCCCGGGCTATGGGGCCAACGTCCTGACTTTC. This translates into CASSSRPGYGANVLTF.

This clonotype was detected a few times. V usage is TRBV24-1 and J usage is TRBJ1-5; D ambiguous. CDR1 is KGHDR and CDR2 is SFDVKD in the germline V gene. The V and J ends lost 4 bases and 6 bases respectively, with 15 bases between them. CDR3 length: 15 residues. The CDR3 protein is CATSDTGEGGQPQHF. CDR3 bases: TGTGCCACCAGTGACACCGGGGAGGGAGGTCAGCCCCAGCATTTT.

The rearrangement uses TRBV2 and TRBJ1-2, with 7 bases that match TRBD1. The CDR3 covers 12 residues. V lost 8 bases, J lost 4 bases, and 4 bases stayed unmatched. CDR1 and CDR2 from the germline V gene are SNHLY and FYNNEI. CDR3 in amino acids: CASAGTAYGYTF. CDR3 sequence (DNA): TGTGCCAGCGCCGGGACAGCCTATGGCTACACCTTC.

The sample holds one count of this clonotype. The chain links TRBV5-1 to TRBJ2-5; TRBD1 agrees at 10 bases. CDR1 and CDR2 from the germline V gene are SGHRS and YFSETQ. V shed 2 bases and J 3 bases; nucleotides not matched to a gene: 1. CDR3 length: 14 residues. The CDR3 region has the DNA TGCGCCAGCAGCTTTGGGACAGGGGAAGAGACCCAGTACTTC. Translated, it gives CASSFGTGEETQYF.

The chain uses TRBV12-3 or TRBV12-4 and TRBJ1-3, with TRBD1 matching 8 bases. The CDR3 has 12 amino acids. The V gene end was trimmed by 6 bases and the J gene end by 15 bases; junction bases not matched to a gene: 10. The CDR3 DNA reads as TGTGCCAGCAGGGGCTCCGGGACAGGCGCATATTTT. Its protein product is CASRGSGTGAYF.

As to this clonotype: The junction shows a germline mismatch at one end, possibly a read error. The genes are TRBV6-1 and TRBJ1-1, with a possible D match to TRBD1 (6 bases). The germline V gene encodes CDR1 MNHNS and CDR2 SASEGT. The CDR3 has 15 residues. CDR3 residues: CASSRGALGPTKAFF. CDR3 nucleotides: TGCGCCAGCAGTCGGGGGGCGCTGGGCCCCACTAAAGCTTTCTTT.